The 28 T cell receptor beta chains listed next were all sequenced from one sample in a study of TET2 disruption in CD19-targeted CAR T cells. Antigen specificity for these receptors is unknown. Data came from immunoSEQ multiplex PCR; TCRdb stores just in-frame clones and leaves some out. The sample includes 25,000 to 30,000 clones. Sample treatment: autologous CTL019 cells: CD19 CAR with 4-1BB and CD3 zeta domains. The starting material was CD8- CAR+ T cells sorted from cultured blood T cells, obtained for CD19 CAR T cell therapy. Described subset: CD8-negative CAR-positive T cells from the infusion product. The receptors stem from a man between 65 and 85 years old with chronic lymphocytic leukemia.

Notes on this clone: Read data end 3 residues before the CDR3 end; the end is taken from the germline J gene. The chain combines TRBV19 with TRBJ2-1, with 15 nucleotides matching TRBD2. V dropped 9 bases and J dropped 7; count of bases not matched to a gene: 4. The CDR3 length is 14 residues. From germline, CDR1 is LNHDA and CDR2 SQIVND (reference sequence). CDR3: CASRTSGGVNEQFF. The CDR3 bases that were read are TGTGCCAGCCGGACTAGCGGGGGGGTTAATGAG.

Remarks on this clone: The CDR3 end is not reached by the read, which stops 3 residues before it; the germline J gene fills it in. The J gene is TRBJ2-3, the V gene TRBV29-1; the match to TRBD2 covers 10 bases. The V gene's germline CDR1 is SQVTM and CDR2 ANQGSEA. V shed 1 base, J shed 5 bases, and the junction held 9 bases outside the gene matches. The CDR3 sequence is 16 residues long. This CDR3 is CSVEGALAGVRDTQYF. The sequenced CDR3 bases are TGCAGCGTTGAAGGGGCTCTAGCGGGGGTGAGAGATACG.

A remark on this clone: The CDR3 end is not reached by the read, which stops 3 residues before it; the germline J gene fills it in. This chain joins TRBV10-3 and TRBJ2-1; 11 nucleotides agree with TRBD2. V gave up 9 bases and J gave up 9 bases; unmatched junction bases: 7. The CDR3 extends over 13 amino acids. Germline loops: CDR1 ENHRY, CDR2 SYGVKD. CDR3 sequence reads: CAIDSGGAGEQFF. The CDR3 DNA, read in part, is TGTGCCATTGATAGCGGGGGGGCAGGTGAG.

With regard to this clone: The missing CDR3 end, 3 residues past where the read stops, is filled in from the germline J gene. The rearrangement joins TRBV7-3 to TRBJ1-1; TRBD1 aligns across 10 bases. The CDR3 sequence is 16 residues long. CDR1 SGHTA and CDR2 FQGTGA come from the germline V gene. With 0 bases clipped from V and 4 bases from J, the junction kept 5 bases outside the gene matches. CDR3 DNA, as far as it was read: TGTGCCAGCAGCTTAACACAGGACAGGGGGGGCACTGAA. Amino acid sequence: CASSLTQDRGGTE. The CDR3 as a whole reads CASSLTQDRGGTEAFF.

About this clone: The CDR3 end lies 3 residues beyond the end of the read and is filled in from the germline J gene. The V and J genes are TRBV7-8 and TRBJ2-1; 8 bases map to TRBD2. The length of the CDR3 is 16 residues. Per the germline V gene, CDR1 is SGHVS and CDR2 is FQNEAQ. The J segment lost 4 bases and the V segment lost 4 bases, leaving 9 bases of the junction unmatched. The CDR3 here is CASSSFSGIKYNEQFF. CDR3 bases read: TGTGCCAGCAGCTCCTTTAGCGGGATCAAGTACAATGAG. Looking up the rest from reference TRBV7-8 and TRBJ2-1 gives the full variable domain: GAGVSQSPRYKVAKRGQDVALRCDPISGHVSLFWYQQALGQGPEFLTYFQNEAQLDKSGLPSDRFFAERPEGSVSTLKIQRTQQEDSAVYLCASSSFSGIKYNEQFFGPGTRLTVL.

Concerning this clone itself: The observed sequence ends 3 residues before the CDR3 terminus, with the missing tail filled in from the germline J gene. The J gene is TRBJ1-1, the V gene TRBV18, with D tentatively TRBD1 (6 bases). CDR3 length equals 17 residues. Germline V gene lookup returns CDR1 KGHSH and CDR2 LQKENI. The CDR3 DNA, read in part, is TGTGCCAGCTCAATAGTGGGGGCCGCCATCCCTAAGGATGAG. This codes for CASSIVGAAIPKDE. The full-length CDR3 reads as CASSIVGAAIPKDEAFF.

Note on this clone: The missing CDR3 end, 3 residues past where the read stops, is filled in from the germline J gene. The gene calls are TRBV19 and TRBJ1-2, with 7 bases fitting TRBD1. CDR1 and CDR2 (germline): LNHDA, SQIVND (reference sequence). This CDR3 contains 14 residues. The DNA read from the CDR3 is TGTGCCAGTCCTTCGGACAGGCGAGACTACGAC. Encoded protein: CASPSDRRDYD. The whole CDR3 protein is CASPSDRRDYDYTF.

As for this clone: Read sequence stops 3 residues before the CDR3 end, and the germline J gene provides the missing end. The chain employs TRBV12-3 or TRBV12-4 and TRBJ2-2; a possible D gene is TRBD1 (6 bases). This CDR3 comprises 13 residues. Trimming stripped 5 bases from V and 7 bases from J, with 11 bases between. The CDR3 bases that were read are TGTGCCAGCAGTCTTGGGACAATCGGGGAG. Translating gives CASSLGTIGE. The complete CDR3 protein is CASSLGTIGELFF.

Notes on this clone: The CDR3 goes on 3 residues after the read ends, and that part is filled in from the germline J gene. V gene TRBV10-3 combines with J gene TRBJ2-3, with 14 nucleotides matching TRBD2. Germline CDR1 reads ENHRY; CDR2 reads SYGVKD. The CDR3 sequence is 18 residues long. Germline trimming cut 6 bases from V and 0 bases from J; bases unmatched to any gene: 8. The CDR3 is CAIRSKTSGGESTDTQYF. The part of the CDR3 DNA that was read is TGTGCCATCAGGAGCAAGACTAGCGGGGGGGAAAGCACAGATACG.

In the case of this clone: The DNA ends 3 residues before the CDR3 does, and the rest of the CDR3 is filled in from the germline J gene. The rearrangement links TRBV12-5 to TRBJ2-2; no definite D call. CDR1 and CDR2 from the germline V gene are LGHNT and FRNRAP. The CDR3 runs 15 residues. V was pared by 4 bases and J by 1 base, with 10 bases between. CDR3 DNA (partial): TGTGCTAGTGGTTCCAAGGGTGGGAACACCGGGGAG. Protein sequence: CASGSKGGNTGE. The whole CDR3 protein reads CASGSKGGNTGELFF.

A remark on this clone: The read terminates 3 residues ahead of where the CDR3 ends, so the germline J gene completes it. J is TRBJ2-5 and V is TRBV6-2 or TRBV6-3, with D perhaps matching TRBD2 (6 bases). Germline-derived CDR1 and CDR2 are MNHEY and SVGEGT. The V gene lost 2 bases and the J gene lost 1 base, with 11 bases spanning the gap. CDR3 length equals 15 residues. The CDR3 loop reads CASSYTGTFQETQYF. The part of the CDR3 DNA that was read is TGTGCCAGCAGTTACACCGGGACTTTCCAAGAGACC.

As concerns this clone: The DNA ends 3 residues before the CDR3 does, and the rest of the CDR3 is filled in from the germline J gene. This rearrangement joins TRBV16 to TRBJ1-1; 9 bases match TRBD1. From germline, CDR1 is KGHSY and CDR2 FQNENV. V trimming: 2 bases; J trimming: 1 base; junction bases outside the gene matches: 2. CDR3 length equals 15 residues. The covered CDR3 bases are TGTGCCAGCAGCCAAAGGGGACAGGGGAACACTGAA. It specifies CASSQRGQGNTE. The entire CDR3 sequence reads CASSQRGQGNTEAFF. Filled out from reference TRBV16 and TRBJ1-1, the complete variable domain reads GEEVAQTPKHLVRGEGQKAKLYCAPIKGHSYVFWYQQVLKNEFKFLISFQNENVFDETGMPKERFSAKCLPNSPCSLEIQATKLEDSAVYFCASSQRGQGNTEAFFGQGTRLTVV.

Concerning this clone itself: One end of the junction is discordant with germline, which a read error may explain. The CDR3 end lies 3 residues beyond the end of the read and is filled in from the germline J gene. Other DNA sequences of this sample code for an identical CDR3. The rearrangement joins TRBV20-1 to TRBJ2-7; D unresolved. The CDR3 covers 14 residues. From germline, CDR1 is DFQATT and CDR2 SNEGSKA (reference sequence). The sequenced part of the CDR3 DNA is TGCAGTGCCAGAGATTCAGGCAGGTCAAACGAG. It is translated as CSARDSGRSNE. The entire CDR3 is CSARDSGRSNEQYF.

On this clone: Read sequence stops 3 residues before the CDR3 end, and the germline J gene provides the missing end. The V call is TRBV20-1, the J call TRBJ2-3, with 7 bases that match TRBD1. Germline V lookup: CDR1 DFQATT, CDR2 SNEGSKA (reference sequence). The CDR3 length is 16 residues. Losses at the gene ends were 1 base for V and 0 bases for J; bases not matched to a gene: 7. CDR3 bases read: TGCAGTGCTAGAGGGGGACCGGGACAGAGCACAGATACG. Translation gives CSARGGPGQSTDT. The whole CDR3 reads CSARGGPGQSTDTQYF.

Worth noting for this clone: The read terminates 3 residues ahead of where the CDR3 ends, so the germline J gene completes it. The chain links TRBV18 to TRBJ2-4; no definite D call. Germline lookup yields CDR1 KGHSH and CDR2 LQKENI. The CDR3 covers 14 residues. CDR3 amino acids: CASSPNSLWAGQYF. Partial CDR3 DNA: TGTGCCAGCTCACCAAACAGTCTTTGGGCTGGT.

This clone counts as medium-sized (0.01 to 0.1%) by frequency. The CDR3 end falls 3 residues outside the read, so it is completed with the germline J gene. The chain recombines TRBV19 with TRBJ2-7; 13 bases are a match to TRBD2. This CDR3 has 15 residues. Germline loops: CDR1 LNHDA, CDR2 SQIVND (reference sequence). Germline trimming cut 6 bases from V and 3 bases from J; bases unmatched to any gene: 5. The CDR3 DNA, read in part, is TGTGCCAGTAGCCCGGGGACTAGCGGGGTCTACGAG. It yields the protein CASSPGTSGVYE. The full CDR3 protein reads CASSPGTSGVYEQYF.

Of note for this clone: The read stops 3 residues short of the end of the CDR3; the missing end is completed from the germline J gene. Other nucleotide sequences from this sample produce the same CDR3. The chain couples TRBV5-1 to TRBJ1-2; D is perhaps TRBD1 (5 bases). This CDR3 region has 15 residues. The germline V gene has CDR1 SGHRS and CDR2 YFSETQ. The ends were cut back, 4 bases at V and 0 bases at J, with 13 bases in the middle. CDR3 bases read: TGCGCCAGCAGCCCGAGTGGGGGGGCTAACTATGGC. It translates to CASSPSGGANYG. The whole CDR3 region reads CASSPSGGANYGYTF.

Comments on this clone: The read finishes 3 residues shy of the CDR3 end, and the germline J gene is used to complete it. This chain uses TRBV20-1 with TRBJ1-5; D possibly corresponds to TRBD1 (6 bases). This CDR3 is built from 15 residues. Germline assignment: CDR1 DFQATT and CDR2 SNEGSKA (reference sequence). V lost 0 bases, J lost 0 bases, and 9 bases lay in between. The CDR3 region is CSARDRTASNQPQHF. Partial CDR3 DNA: TGCAGTGCTAGAGATCGGACAGCTAGCAATCAGCCC.

As regards this clone: The germline gene is not matched at one end of the junction; a read error may be the cause. The read gets to within 3 residues of the CDR3 end, and the germline J gene fills in the rest. The same CDR3 arises from other DNA sequences in this sample as well. The genes are TRBV7-6 and TRBJ1-1; possible D gene TRBD1, 5 bases. CDR3 length equals 13 residues. Germline-derived CDR1 and CDR2 are SGHVS and FNYEAQ. The CDR3 region is CASSADSNTEAFF. The sequenced part of the CDR3 DNA is TGTGCCAGCAGCGCCGACAGTAACACTGAG.

A remark on this clone: The CDR3 is cut off 3 residues early in the read; its end comes from the germline J gene. The chain is built from TRBV20-1 and TRBJ2-1, with D maybe TRBD2 (6 bases). Germline-derived CDR1 and CDR2 are DFQATT and SNEGSKA (reference sequence). The length of the CDR3 is 13 residues. The V and J ends lost 0 bases and 9 bases respectively, with 12 bases between them. The CDR3 bases that were read are TGCAGTGCTAGAGATAACGGGGGTCGTGAG. Residues: CSARDNGGRE. The CDR3 in full is CSARDNGGREQFF.

Remarks on this clone: The sequenced fragment ends 3 residues before the CDR3 boundary, so the rest is inferred from the germline J gene. The J gene is TRBJ2-3, the V gene TRBV9, with D unresolved. The V gene's germline CDR1 is SGDLS and CDR2 YYNGEE. CDR3 size: 13 residues. V was trimmed by 3 bases and J by 2 bases, leaving 7 bases between them. CDR3 loop: CASSDFNTDTQYF. The CDR3 DNA, read in part, is TGTGCCAGCAGCGACTTTAACACAGATACG. Filled out from reference TRBV9 and TRBJ2-3, the complete variable domain reads DSGVTQTPKHLITATGQRVTLRCSPRSGDLSVYWYQQSLDQGLQFLIQYYNGEERAKGNILERFSAQQFPDLHSELNLSSLELGDSALYFCASSDFNTDTQYFGPGTRLTVL.

About this clone itself: Germline is not matched at one junction end, which may reflect a read error. From the germline J gene comes the end of the CDR3, since the read stops 3 residues before it. The identical CDR3 is also encoded by other nucleotide sequences in the sample. The chain is built from TRBV6-2 or TRBV6-3 and TRBJ1-1; D might be TRBD1 (6 bases). The CDR3 is 17 amino acids. From germline, CDR1 is MNHEY and CDR2 SVGEGT. This CDR3 reads CASSYRPQGTINTEAFF. Partial CDR3 DNA: TGTGCCAGCAGTTACAGGCCACAGGGAACCATAAACACTGAG.

Remarks on this clone: Coverage ceases 3 residues before the CDR3 finishes, and the germline J gene fills in the end. The J gene is TRBJ2-4, the V gene TRBV18, with 7 bases fitting TRBD1. CDR1 is KGHSH, CDR2 LQKENI, per germline. This CDR3 spans 15 amino acids. CDR3 residues: CASLIDRAFQETQYF. CDR3 DNA, as far as it was read: TGTGCCAGCTTAATAGACAGGGCGTTCCAAGAGACT.

As regards this clone: Coverage ceases 3 residues before the CDR3 finishes, and the germline J gene fills in the end. The genes are TRBV19 and TRBJ2-4; 7 positions agree with TRBD1. CDR3 length: 17 residues. The germline V gene has CDR1 LNHDA and CDR2 SQIVND (reference sequence). Incomplete CDR3 DNA: TGTGCCAGTAGTATAGATCTCCCAGGGGGAGCTAACTATGGT. This sequence encodes CASSIDLPGGANYG. The CDR3 in its entirety is CASSIDLPGGANYGQYF.

In regard to this clone: The read finishes 3 residues shy of the CDR3 end, and the germline J gene is used to complete it. The chain has TRBV19 and TRBJ2-5; D possibly corresponds to TRBD2 (8 bases). The V gene's germline CDR1 is LNHDA and CDR2 SQIVND (reference sequence). This CDR3 contains 17 residues. The V and J ends lost 5 bases and 5 bases respectively, with 24 bases between them. This chain's CDR3 is CASSPGRAVRGFETQYF. The sequenced part of the CDR3 DNA is TGTGCCAGTAGTCCCGGGAGGGCCGTCAGGGGGTTTGAGACC.

As for this clone: The read ends 3 residues early relative to the CDR3; the germline J gene fills the gap. The chain uses TRBV5-6 and TRBJ1-6; D is perhaps TRBD1 (5 bases). The germline gives CDR1 SGHDT, CDR2 YYEEEE. The CDR3 spans 14 residues. Trimming removed 3 bases from V and 6 bases from J, with 10 bases in between. The covered CDR3 bases are TGTGCCAGCAGCTCATCGACAGTTAATTCACCC. Translated, it gives CASSSSTVNSP. The complete CDR3 sequence is CASSSSTVNSPLHF.

This clone is identified as medium-sized from frequency. CDR3 bases read: TGCGCCAGCAGAACTGGGACAGGGGGAGAGACC. Residues: CASRTGTGGET. The whole CDR3 is CASRTGTGGETQYF. The chain links TRBV10-1 to TRBJ2-5; TRBD1 matches 11 bases. The read gets to within 3 residues of the CDR3 end, and the germline J gene fills in the rest. Germline CDR1 WNHNN, CDR2 SYGVQD (reference sequence). The CDR3 spans 14 residues. V trimming: 6 bases; J trimming: 4 bases; junction bases outside the gene matches: 4.

Worth noting for this clone: An end of the junction differs from the germline gene, which may be a read error. The read ends 3 residues early relative to the CDR3; the germline J gene fills the gap. The same CDR3 can be traced to other DNA sequences in this sample. The chain carries TRBV5-1 and TRBJ1-2; TRBD1 aligns across 9 bases. The CDR3 has 14 amino acids. Germline lookup yields CDR1 SGHRS and CDR2 YFSETQ. The covered CDR3 bases are TGCGCCAGCAGCTTGGTGGGACAGGGCGATGGT. Protein: CASSLVGQGDG. The entire CDR3 reads CASSLVGQGDGYTF.